This T cell receptor beta chain was identified in a study of cytomegalovirus exposure and HLA in healthy donors. Findings of the study overall: Through in vitro validation, three CMV-associated chains were shown to be specific for CMV antigens.

CDR1 LGHNA and CDR2 YSLEER come from the germline V gene. The CDR3 is 15 residues long. The V and J ends lost 3 bases and 2 bases respectively, with 11 bases between them. With respect to this clone: Its specificity is not known.

Measured with immunoSEQ multiplex PCR; TCRdb has only the in-frame clones, and not every one. The table shows 55,000 to 75,000 clones, with 95% to 97% occurring only once. The J gene is TRBJ2-4, the V gene TRBV4-3; tentative D call: TRBD1 (5 bases). The source of this sequence is a woman aged 18 to 35 in good health and CMV-seronegative. The sequenced material came from PBMCs. The CDR3 nucleotides are TGCGCCAGCAGCCATACAGACAGCCCCAAAAACATTCAGTACTTC. It is translated as CASSHTDSPKNIQYF.